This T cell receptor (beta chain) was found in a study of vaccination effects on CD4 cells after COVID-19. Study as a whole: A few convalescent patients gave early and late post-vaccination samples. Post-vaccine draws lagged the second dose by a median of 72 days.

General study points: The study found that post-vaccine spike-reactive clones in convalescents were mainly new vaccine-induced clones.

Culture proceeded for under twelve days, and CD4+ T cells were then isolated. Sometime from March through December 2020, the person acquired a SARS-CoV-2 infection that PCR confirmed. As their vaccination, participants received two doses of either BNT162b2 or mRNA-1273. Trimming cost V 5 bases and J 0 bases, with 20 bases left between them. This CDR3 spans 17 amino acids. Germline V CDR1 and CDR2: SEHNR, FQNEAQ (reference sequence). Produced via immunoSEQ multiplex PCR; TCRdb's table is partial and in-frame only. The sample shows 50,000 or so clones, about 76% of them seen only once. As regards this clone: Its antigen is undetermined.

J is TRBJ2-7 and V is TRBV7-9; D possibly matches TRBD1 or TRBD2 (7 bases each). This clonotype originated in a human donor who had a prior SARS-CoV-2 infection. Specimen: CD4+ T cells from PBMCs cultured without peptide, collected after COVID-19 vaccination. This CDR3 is CASSRELGRGGSYEQYF. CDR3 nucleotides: TGTGCCAGCAGCCGGGAGCTTGGCAGGGGGGGCTCCTACGAGCAGTACTTC.